A single sample gave rise to the 8 T cell receptor beta chains below, sequenced in a study of T cell responses to AZD1222 COVID-19 vaccine. Assay used: immunoSEQ multiplex PCR; TCRdb lists only in-frame clones, some missing. The sample lists 150,000 to 200,000 clones, 80% to 95% occurring once. The sequenced sample was peripheral blood, obtained 28 days after the second AZD1222 dose. These receptors all stem from an adult who received the AZD1222 COVID-19 vaccine.

CDR3 sequence (DNA): TGTGCCATCAGTGATGGGCAGCCGAACACTGAAGCTTTCTTT. It encodes CAISDGQPNTEAFF. The chain employs TRBV10-3 and TRBJ1-1, with D uncertain. The CDR3 is made up of 14 amino acids. The V gene lost 3 bases and the J gene lost 1 base, with 9 bases spanning the gap. Germline V gene data show CDR1 as ENHRY and CDR2 as SYGVKD.

V and J are TRBV10-3 and TRBJ2-3; TRBD2 agrees at 10 bases. This CDR3 region has 17 residues. Germline CDR1 is ENHRY and CDR2 is SYGVKD. J was trimmed by 0 bases and V by 6 bases; bases with no gene match: 9. CDR3 DNA: TGTGCCATCAGCGATCAGCGGACTAGCGGTAGCACAGATACGCAGTATTTT. It codes for CAISDQRTSGSTDTQYF.

The chain has TRBV5-5 and TRBJ2-2; 8 nucleotides align to TRBD1. V was pared by 0 bases and J by 3 bases, with 7 bases of the junction left unmatched. This CDR3 has 17 amino acids. Looked up from germline, CDR1 is SGHKS and CDR2 is YYEKEE (reference sequence). CDR3 region: CASSLGDRGWDTGELFF. CDR3 sequence (DNA): TGTGCCAGCAGCTTGGGAGACAGGGGTTGGGACACCGGGGAGCTGTTTTTT.

This clone appeared once. The J gene is TRBJ2-7, the V gene TRBV29-1, with 7 bases matching TRBD1. V was clipped by 3 bases and J by 7 bases; unmatched bases: 9. Per the germline V gene, CDR1 is SQVTM and CDR2 is ANQGSEA. The CDR3 loop spans 13 amino acids. CDR3 sequence: CSVERQGTGEQYF. The CDR3 nucleotides read TGCAGCGTTGAGAGACAGGGCACGGGGGAGCAGTACTTC.

The genes are TRBV5-1 and TRBJ1-4; 8 nucleotides match TRBD1. Germline V gene sequence: CDR1 SGHRS, CDR2 YFSETQ. The CDR3 has 15 residues. J was trimmed by 4 bases and V by 4 bases; bases with no gene match: 6. This CDR3 is CASSPRQGFNEKLFF. DNA for the CDR3: TGCGCCAGCAGCCCGCGACAGGGGTTTAATGAAAAACTGTTTTTT.

The genes are TRBV19 and TRBJ2-7; TRBD1 agrees at 8 bases. Germline CDR1 reads LNHDA; CDR2 reads SQIVND (reference sequence). The CDR3 is 14 residues long. V lost 5 bases, J lost 0 bases, and 3 bases stayed unmatched. The CDR3 protein is CASSETGDSYEQYF. The CDR3 DNA is TGTGCCAGTAGTGAGACAGGGGACTCCTACGAGCAGTACTTC.

Notes on this clone: At the DNA level, this CDR3 is encoded by other sequences in the same sample as well. The chain links TRBV9 to TRBJ2-1; D is unresolved. The CDR3 contains 12 residues. Germline CDR1 SGDLS, CDR2 YYNGEE. Trimming took 0 bases from V and 6 from J, leaving 4 bases between them. CDR3 DNA: TGTGCCAGCAGCGTAGGTTCCAATGAGCAGTTCTTC. The encoded protein is CASSVGSNEQFF. The variable domain in full, with the rest retrieved from reference TRBV9 and TRBJ2-1, is DSGVTQTPKHLITATGQRVTLRCSPRSGDLSVYWYQQSLDQGLQFLIQYYNGEERAKGNILERFSAQQFPDLHSELNLSSLELGDSALYFCASSVGSNEQFFGPGTRLTVL.

The V call is TRBV4-1, the J call TRBJ2-3; 8 nucleotides match TRBD1. V shed 3 bases and J 1 base; nucleotides not matched to a gene: 9. The CDR3 runs to 17 residues. Germline CDR1 reads MGHRA; CDR2 reads YSYEKL. The CDR3 DNA follows: TGCGCCAGCAGCCAGAAGATTCCGGGACAGGGCACAGATACGCAGTATTTT. It codes for CASSQKIPGQGTDTQYF.